A single sample is the source of the 31 T cell receptor beta chains below, sequenced in a study of Tregs in tolerant kidney transplant recipients. Assay used: immunoSEQ multiplex PCR; TCRdb lists only in-frame clones, some missing. Recorded for this sample: 25,000 to 35,000 clones. The material was CD8+ T cells from blood, obtained before the transplant. The receptors stem from a human donor who received a combined kidney and bone marrow transplant.

A note on this clone: The read ends 3 residues before the CDR3 terminus; that terminus is restored from the germline J gene. The chain uses TRBV5-5 and TRBJ1-1; D unresolved. Germline CDR1 reads SGHKS; CDR2 reads YYEKEE (reference sequence). V dropped 1 base and J dropped 6 bases, with 4 bases sitting between them. This CDR3 is 11 amino acids long. The CDR3 bases that were read are TGTGCCAGCAGCTTGACACCTGAA. This codes for CASSLTPE. The CDR3 reads in full as CASSLTPEAFF.

A remark on this clone: At one boundary the junction diverges from the germline segment, which might be a read error. The read terminates 3 residues before the CDR3 end, so the remaining end is supplied by the germline J gene. This rearrangement joins TRBV20-1 to TRBJ2-1; D possibly corresponds to TRBD2 (5 bases). The CDR3 has 14 amino acids. Germline CDR1 DFQATT, CDR2 SNEGSKA (reference sequence). CDR3 sequence reads: CSAGERSSYNEQFF. The part of the CDR3 DNA that was read is TGCAGTGCTGGAGAGCGGAGCTCCTACAATGAG.

Turning to this clone: Read data end 3 residues before the CDR3 end; the end is taken from the germline J gene. This chain joins TRBV19 and TRBJ1-1, with D possibly TRBD1 on 5 matching bases. CDR1 is LNHDA, CDR2 SQIVND, per germline (reference sequence). Between the trimmed V and J ends, which lost 6 bases and 1 base, there was a span of 12 bases. The CDR3 has 14 amino acids. CDR3 bases read: TGTGCCAGTAGCCACAGGACGGGGAACACTGAA. Translating gives CASSHRTGNTE. The full CDR3 sequence reads CASSHRTGNTEAFF. The whole variable domain, filled in from reference TRBV19 and TRBJ1-1, reads DGGITQSPKYLFRKEGQNVTLSCEQNLNHDAMYWYRQDPGQGLRLIYYSQIVNDFQKGDIAEGYSVSREKKESFPLTVTSAQKNPTAFYLCASSHRTGNTEAFFGQGTRLTVV.

Comments on this clone: The CDR3 extends 3 residues past the end of the read, so its final part is completed from the germline J gene. The rearrangement joins TRBV30 to TRBJ1-3, with D unclear. The CDR3 runs 13 residues. V was clipped by 4 bases and J by 2 bases, with 9 bases between them. Germline V gives CDR1 GTSNPN, CDR2 SVGIG (reference sequence). The sequenced part of the CDR3 DNA is TGTGCCTGGAAACAGACTACTGGAAACACC. Its translation: CAWKQTTGNT. The CDR3 reads in full as CAWKQTTGNTIYF.

CDR3 bases read: TGTGCCAGGCGATGGAGGAAGGGGTGTTACGAG. The encoded protein is CARRWRKGCYE. The full CDR3 is CARRWRKGCYEQYF. This chain joins TRBV19 and TRBJ2-7, with D perhaps being TRBD1 or TRBD2 (5 bases each). Coverage ceases 3 residues before the CDR3 finishes, and the germline J gene fills in the end. V lost 9 bases and J 4 bases, leaving 19 bases between the germline ends. CDR1 LNHDA and CDR2 SQIVND come from the germline V gene (reference sequence). The CDR3 spans 14 residues.

Details on this clone: The read ends 3 residues early relative to the CDR3; the germline J gene fills the gap. The rearrangement uses TRBV19 and TRBJ2-6; possible D gene TRBD1, 6 bases. The CDR3 runs to 15 residues. The V and J ends lost 5 bases and 0 bases respectively, with 8 bases between them. Germline V gives CDR1 LNHDA, CDR2 SQIVND (reference sequence). The sequenced CDR3 bases are TGTGCCAGTAGTGCGGACAGCTCTGGGGCCAACGTC. Protein product: CASSADSSGANV. The whole CDR3 sequence reads CASSADSSGANVLTF.

The sequenced CDR3 bases are TGCAGCGTCAAACAGGGTAACTATGGC. It codes for CSVKQGNYG. The whole CDR3 protein is CSVKQGNYGYTF. The chain recombines TRBV29-1 with TRBJ1-2, with D perhaps matching TRBD1 (6 bases). The CDR3 end is not reached by the read, which stops 3 residues before it; the germline J gene fills it in. Deletions cut 6 bases from V and 1 base from J, with 9 bases between. Looked up from germline, CDR1 is SQVTM and CDR2 is ANQGSEA. The CDR3 has 12 residues.

As to this clone: The missing CDR3 end, 3 residues past where the read stops, is filled in from the germline J gene. This sequence joins TRBV6-2 or TRBV6-3 and TRBJ1-2; the match to TRBD1 covers 8 bases. The CDR3 consists of 15 residues. Germline V gene lookup returns CDR1 MNHEY and CDR2 SVGEGT. CDR3 region: CASRTMTGEDFGYTF. The sequenced CDR3 bases are TGTGCCAGCAGAACGATGACAGGGGAAGACTTCGGC.

This chain's CDR3 is CASSLWDRQETQYF. The CDR3 DNA, read in part, is TGTGCCAGCAGCTTGTGGGACAGACAAGAGACC. The J gene is TRBJ2-5, the V gene TRBV5-6; 7 nucleotides line up with TRBD1. The CDR3 end falls 3 residues outside the read, so it is completed with the germline J gene. The CDR3 is 14 amino acids. Germline CDR1 reads SGHDT; CDR2 reads YYEEEE. V lost 1 base and J lost 2; bases outside the gene matches: 2. Combining the CDR3 with reference TRBV5-6 and TRBJ2-5 gives the whole variable domain DAGVTQSPTHLIKTRGQQVTLRCSPKSGHDTVSWYQQALGQGPQFIFQYYEEEERQRGNFPDRFSGHQFPNYSSELNVNALLLGDSALYLCASSLWDRQETQYFGPGTRLLVL.

CDR3 protein: CASSPSPGVRPYEQYF. The part of the CDR3 DNA that was read is TGTGCCAGCAGCCCATCTCCGGGGGTGAGGCCCTACGAG. The rearrangement links TRBV7-6 to TRBJ2-7; D is perhaps TRBD2 (6 bases). With the read ending 3 residues before the CDR3 end, the germline J gene is used to fill in that end. The CDR3 runs 16 residues. Trimming took 5 bases from V and 2 from J, leaving 19 bases between them. The germline gives CDR1 SGHVS, CDR2 FNYEAQ.

With regard to this clone: The CDR3 is cut off 3 residues early in the read; its end comes from the germline J gene. This chain joins TRBV30 and TRBJ2-7, with D perhaps TRBD2 (6 bases). Per the germline V gene, CDR1 is GTSNPN and CDR2 is SVGIG (reference sequence). This CDR3 region has 14 residues. V lost 3 bases and J 2 bases, leaving 14 bases between the germline ends. The CDR3 DNA, read in part, is TGTGCCTGGAGGGGTGGAGGGCCCACCTACGAG. Encoded protein: CAWRGGGPTYE. From start to end, the CDR3 is CAWRGGGPTYEQYF. The full variable domain, its missing parts supplied by reference TRBV30 and TRBJ2-7, is SQTIHQWPATLVQPVGSPLSLECTVEGTSNPNLYWYRQAAGRGLQLLFYSVGIGQISSEVPQNLSASRPQDRQFILSSKKLLLSDSGFYLCAWRGGGPTYEQYFGPGTRLTVT.

A word on this clone: The read terminates 3 residues before the CDR3 end, so the remaining end is supplied by the germline J gene. The rearrangement links TRBV19 to TRBJ1-1, with D maybe TRBD1 (5 bases). The CDR3 is made up of 17 amino acids. V lost 5 bases, J lost 0 bases, and 19 bases lay in between. Germline lookup yields CDR1 LNHDA and CDR2 SQIVND (reference sequence). CDR3 protein: CASSLGARQLMNTEAFF. The sequenced part of the CDR3 DNA is TGTGCCAGTAGTCTAGGGGCCAGGCAATTAATGAACACTGAA.

A note on this clone: The DNA ends 3 residues before the CDR3 does, and the rest of the CDR3 is filled in from the germline J gene. This chain links TRBV6-2 or TRBV6-3 with TRBJ1-3; TRBD1 is a possible D gene (6 bases). This CDR3 has 14 amino acids. Germline values: CDR1 MNHEY, CDR2 SVGEGT. V was cut by 5 bases and J by 4 bases, with 12 bases left in between. The sequenced part of the CDR3 DNA is TGTGCCAGCAGTCCCCGGACAGCCGGAAACACC. Its translation: CASSPRTAGNT. The whole CDR3 protein is CASSPRTAGNTIYF.

As for this clone: The CDR3 is cut off 3 residues early in the read; its end comes from the germline J gene. This chain uses TRBV2 with TRBJ2-7, with TRBD1 matching over 10 bases. From germline, CDR1 is SNHLY and CDR2 FYNNEI. The CDR3 consists of 14 residues. V dropped 7 bases and J dropped 3; count of bases not matched to a gene: 6. The sequenced part of the CDR3 DNA is TGTGCCAGCATTCCGGGACAGGGGAGCTACGAG. Translation gives CASIPGQGSYE. The complete CDR3 protein is CASIPGQGSYEQYF.

As to this clone: The sequenced fragment ends 3 residues before the CDR3 boundary, so the rest is inferred from the germline J gene. This rearrangement joins TRBV2 to TRBJ2-7; D might be TRBD2 (6 bases). The germline V gene has CDR1 SNHLY and CDR2 FYNNEI. The CDR3 has 15 residues. The V and J ends lost 2 bases and 0 bases respectively, with 11 bases between them. CDR3 protein: CASSETGVSSYEQYF. The CDR3 bases that were read are TGTGCCAGCAGTGAAACGGGGGTAAGCTCCTACGAG. The full variable domain, in which reference TRBV2 and TRBJ2-7 provide the parts outside the CDR3, is EPEVTQTPSHQVTQMGQEVILRCVPISNHLYFYWYRQILGQKVEFLVSFYNNEISEKSEIFDDQFSVERPDGSNFTLKIRSTKLEDSAMYFCASSETGVSSYEQYFGPGTRLTVT.

Concerning this clone itself: Read coverage stops 3 residues before the CDR3 terminus; the germline J gene supplies the remainder. This chain connects TRBV13 to TRBJ1-4, with 9 bases matching TRBD1. The CDR3 consists of 16 residues. After removal of 3 bases from V and 7 bases from J, the junction contained 9 bases not matched to a gene. In germline, CDR1 is PRHDT, CDR2 FYEKMQ (reference sequence). Here the CDR3 reads CASSFYRGLNREKLFF. CDR3 DNA (partial): TGTGCCAGCAGCTTCTACAGGGGGCTTAACCGTGAAAAA.

On this clone: With the read ending 3 residues before the CDR3 end, the germline J gene is used to fill in that end. The rearrangement joins TRBV6-2 or TRBV6-3 to TRBJ2-7; 7 bases are a match to TRBD2. The V gene's germline CDR1 is MNHEY and CDR2 SVGEGT. Losses at the gene ends were 4 bases for V and 2 bases for J; bases not matched to a gene: 5. The CDR3 covers 14 residues. The CDR3 loop reads CASSWELAPYEQYF. The sequenced CDR3 bases are TGTGCCAGCAGTTGGGAACTAGCGCCCTACGAG.

As to this clone: The DNA ends 3 residues before the CDR3 does, and the rest of the CDR3 is filled in from the germline J gene. The chain combines TRBV7-8 with TRBJ2-1; a possible D gene is TRBD1 (6 bases). Deletions cut 5 bases from V and 8 bases from J, with 19 bases between. Germline CDR1 SGHVS, CDR2 FQNEAQ. The CDR3 is 15 residues long. Incomplete CDR3 DNA: TGTGCCAGCAGCGATACAGGGTTTATCAATGATGAG. Translation gives CASSDTGFINDE. In full, the CDR3 is CASSDTGFINDEQFF.

Comment on this clone: The read gets to within 3 residues of the CDR3 end, and the germline J gene fills in the rest. V usage is TRBV6-2 or TRBV6-3 and J usage is TRBJ2-3, with TRBD2 as a possible D gene (6 bases). V lost 6 bases, J lost 3 bases, and 16 bases lay in between. The CDR3 has 15 residues. CDR1 is MNHEY, CDR2 SVGEGT, per germline. CDR3 residues: CASRNGTLETDTQYF. The covered CDR3 bases are TGTGCCAGCAGAAACGGGACTCTAGAAACAGATACG.

With respect to this clone: The CDR3 goes on 3 residues after the read ends, and that part is filled in from the germline J gene. The V call is TRBV13, the J call TRBJ2-7, with 8 bases that match TRBD1. CDR3 size: 16 residues. With 7 bases clipped from V and 5 bases from J, the junction kept 16 bases outside the gene matches. Germline-derived CDR1 and CDR2 are PRHDT and FYEKMQ (reference sequence). The CDR3 loop is CASTSPLDRVVHEQYF. The part of the CDR3 DNA that was read is TGTGCCAGCACCTCACCGCTGGACAGGGTTGTCCACGAG.

Concerning this clone: The read halts 3 residues ahead of the CDR3 end, with the missing end drawn from the germline J gene. The gene calls are TRBV2 and TRBJ1-4, with D hard to call. The CDR3 consists of 17 residues. Germline loops: CDR1 SNHLY, CDR2 FYNNEI. Trimming pared 0 bases from V and 0 bases from J, leaving 11 bases between. The CDR3 is CASSEALPQSTNEKLFF. CDR3 DNA (partial): TGTGCCAGCAGTGAAGCGCTTCCGCAGTCAACTAATGAAAAA. Using reference TRBV2 and TRBJ1-4 for the parts outside the CDR3, the full variable domain is EPEVTQTPSHQVTQMGQEVILRCVPISNHLYFYWYRQILGQKVEFLVSFYNNEISEKSEIFDDQFSVERPDGSNFTLKIRSTKLEDSAMYFCASSEALPQSTNEKLFFGSGTQLSVL.

As to this clone: Read coverage stops 3 residues before the CDR3 terminus; the germline J gene supplies the remainder. The rearrangement uses TRBV7-9 and TRBJ2-5, with D possibly being TRBD1 (6 bases). CDR1 and CDR2 from the germline V gene are SEHNR and FQNEAQ (reference sequence). The CDR3 is made up of 14 amino acids. V dropped 6 bases and J dropped 4 bases, with 15 bases sitting between them. Incomplete CDR3 DNA: TGTGCCAGCAGGTCAACAGGGATCCCAGAGACC. Translating it yields CASRSTGIPET. The full CDR3 protein reads CASRSTGIPETQYF.

A remark on this clone: Sequencing ends 3 residues short of the CDR3 end; the germline J gene provides the rest. The V call is TRBV6-1, the J call TRBJ1-2, with D perhaps TRBD1 (6 bases). The CDR3 loop spans 14 amino acids. Germline CDR1 and CDR2: MNHNS and SASEGT. Between the trimmed V and J ends, which lost 2 bases and 0 bases, there was a span of 7 bases. The CDR3 loop reads CASSEQGTNYGYTF. CDR3 DNA, as far as it was read: TGTGCCAGCAGTGAACAGGGGACTAACTATGGC.

In regard to this clone: The read ends 3 residues before the CDR3 terminus; that terminus is restored from the germline J gene. The gene calls are TRBV7-9 and TRBJ2-7, with 9 bases lining up with TRBD1. Per germline, CDR1 SEHNR and CDR2 FQNEAQ (reference sequence). J gave up 2 bases and V 3 bases, and 5 bases lay outside the gene matches. This CDR3 has 15 residues. The CDR3 spells CASSLGTGWPYEQYF. The CDR3 DNA, read in part, is TGTGCCAGCAGCTTGGGGACAGGGTGGCCCTACGAG.

In the case of this clone: The sequenced fragment ends 3 residues before the CDR3 boundary, so the rest is inferred from the germline J gene. The V and J genes are TRBV19 and TRBJ1-1, with a weak D call TRBD1 (5 bases). The CDR3 has 16 amino acids. Trimming took 0 bases from V and 1 from J, leaving 12 bases between them. Germline V lookup: CDR1 LNHDA, CDR2 SQIVND (reference sequence). The DNA read from the CDR3 is TGTGCCAGTAGTATAGAAGATTGGGGCAGGAACACTGAA. Its protein is CASSIEDWGRNTE. The CDR3 in full is CASSIEDWGRNTEAFF.

Concerning this clone itself: Read sequence stops 3 residues before the CDR3 end, and the germline J gene provides the missing end. This chain uses TRBV6-1 with TRBJ2-7; the D is unclear. Trimming cost V 2 bases and J 3 bases, with 5 bases left between them. Germline lookup yields CDR1 MNHNS and CDR2 SASEGT. The CDR3 covers 12 residues. The DNA read from the CDR3 is TGTGCCAGCAGTGAACAGAGCTACGAG. Translated: CASSEQSYE. The whole CDR3 reads CASSEQSYEQYF.

A remark on this clone: The read is 3 residues too short to cover the CDR3 end, so that end is filled in from the germline J gene. The chain couples TRBV7-8 to TRBJ1-1, with TRBD1 identical over 8 bases. This CDR3 is built from 15 residues. CDR1 is SGHVS, CDR2 FQNEAQ, per germline. J gave up 5 bases and V 2 bases, and 7 bases lay outside the gene matches. CDR3 DNA (partial): TGTGCCAGCAGCTTATGGACAGGGTCGGGAACTGAA. As protein: CASSLWTGSGTE. The whole CDR3 protein is CASSLWTGSGTEAFF.

Comment on this clone: The read ends 3 residues shy of where the CDR3 ends; the end is completed using the germline J gene. The V and J genes are TRBV30 and TRBJ2-3; TRBD1 agrees at 7 bases. V was clipped by 1 base and J by 2 bases; unmatched bases: 9. Germline CDR1 GTSNPN, CDR2 SVGIG (reference sequence). The length of the CDR3 is 16 residues. CDR3 DNA, as far as it was read: TGTGCCTGGAGTGCGGGACAGAACCTCATCACAGATACG. This sequence encodes CAWSAGQNLITDT. The whole CDR3 sequence reads CAWSAGQNLITDTQYF.

The CDR3 loop is CASSDFEVSTSGDEQYF. The CDR3 bases that were read are TGTGCCAGCAGTGATTTCGAAGTGAGTACTAGCGGAGACGAG. The chain combines TRBV2 with TRBJ2-7, with 8 bases matching TRBD2. The CDR3 goes on 3 residues after the read ends, and that part is filled in from the germline J gene. The trim removed 3 bases at V and 5 bases at J, leaving 15 bases unmatched. Germline CDR1 is SNHLY and CDR2 is FYNNEI. The CDR3 runs to 17 residues.

Comments on this clone: The sequence runs out 3 residues before the end of the CDR3; the remainder is reconstructed from the germline J gene. V usage is TRBV6-1 and J usage is TRBJ1-1; the D gene is possibly TRBD1 (6 bases). Germline CDR1 is MNHNS and CDR2 is SASEGT. The CDR3 is made up of 12 amino acids. This chain's CDR3 is CASSEEGGEAFF. The DNA read from the CDR3 is TGTGCCAGCAGTGAAGAGGGGGGGGAG.

About this clone: The CDR3 end is not reached by the read, which stops 3 residues before it; the germline J gene fills it in. The V call is TRBV19, the J call TRBJ2-7; TRBD2 matches at 13 bases. Looked up from germline, CDR1 is LNHDA and CDR2 is SQIVND (reference sequence). The CDR3 extends over 14 amino acids. Unmatched junction bases numbered 1, after V lost 3 bases and J lost 5 bases. The CDR3 DNA, read in part, is TGTGCCAGTAGTATTGGACTAGCGGGGGACGAG. Translation gives CASSIGLAGDE. The whole CDR3 is CASSIGLAGDEQYF.